Each of the 31 T cell receptor beta chains below was sequenced from the same sample in a study of CD8+ T cells in alopecia areata. Extracted RNA was reverse transcribed, and the resulting cDNA served as sequencing template. TCRdb's table, derived via immunoSEQ multiplex PCR, lists solely in-frame clones and lacks some. Here the sample spans roughly 150,000 clones, more than 45% being singletons. The source was CD8+ T cells sorted from blood, collected at week 0. These receptors originate from a human donor with alopecia areata.

This clone was detected only a few times. The rearrangement links TRBV7-2 to TRBJ2-7; 11 bases match TRBD1. The ends lost 5 bases at V and 2 bases at J; junction bases unmatched: 2. The CDR3 extends over 14 amino acids. Looked up from germline, CDR1 is SGHTA and CDR2 is FQGNSA. CDR3 DNA: TGTGCCAGCAGCCCGGGACAGGGGGCCTACGAGCAGTACTTC. Translating it yields CASSPGQGAYEQYF.

This sequence joins TRBV13 and TRBJ2-5, with 7 bases aligning to TRBD2. V was clipped by 4 bases and J by 2 bases; unmatched bases: 10. The CDR3 extends over 16 amino acids. Germline V gives CDR1 PRHDT, CDR2 FYEKMQ (reference sequence). DNA of the CDR3: TGTGCCAGCAGCTCCTCCGGTTCCGGGGGGCAAGAGACCCAGTACTTC. Translated: CASSSSGSGGQETQYF.

The chain carries TRBV9 and TRBJ2-7, with D possibly TRBD2 on 5 matching bases. V lost 0 bases and J lost 2, with 9 bases in between. The CDR3 spans 14 residues. Germline V gene sequence: CDR1 SGDLS, CDR2 YYNGEE. The CDR3 nucleotides read TGTGCCAGCAGCGTAGGAGGGTCCACCTACGAGCAGTACTTC. Its translation is CASSVGGSTYEQYF.

J is TRBJ2-5 and V is TRBV27; either TRBD1 or TRBD2 may fit D (6 bases each). The germline V and J ends were trimmed by 6 bases and 1 base, with 15 bases remaining between them. Germline V lookup: CDR1 MNHEY, CDR2 SMNVEV (reference sequence). CDR3 length equals 15 residues. CDR3: CASSDRGPIQETQYF. In DNA form, the CDR3 reads TGTGCCAGCAGCGACCGGGGGCCAATCCAAGAGACCCAGTACTTC.

This clone has a single count. This chain links TRBV9 with TRBJ1-6; D unclear. Trimming took off 2 bases at V and 3 bases at J, with 6 bases between the two ends. CDR1 SGDLS and CDR2 YYNGEE come from the germline V gene. The CDR3 is 14 amino acids. DNA for the CDR3: TGTGCCAGCAGCGTGTACGACTATAATTCACCCCTCCACTTT. It specifies CASSVYDYNSPLHF. The whole variable domain, filled in from reference TRBV9 and TRBJ1-6, reads DSGVTQTPKHLITATGQRVTLRCSPRSGDLSVYWYQQSLDQGLQFLIQYYNGEERAKGNILERFSAQQFPDLHSELNLSSLELGDSALYFCASSVYDYNSPLHFGNGTRLTVT.

CDR3 in DNA: TGTGCCAGCAGCGGGTACGGGGGGCCCAGTGAGCAGTTCTTC. Translating gives CASSGYGGPSEQFF. The chain recombines TRBV9 with TRBJ2-1; D is possibly TRBD2 (7 bases). Trimming left V 3 bases short and J 9 bases short, with 16 bases between. This CDR3 has 14 amino acids. Germline V lookup: CDR1 SGDLS, CDR2 YYNGEE.

The chain employs TRBV27 and TRBJ2-1; the D gene is possibly TRBD2 (7 bases). The CDR3 runs 14 residues. The V end lost 4 bases, the J end lost 7 bases, and 14 bases lay between the germline ends. The V gene's germline CDR1 is MNHEY and CDR2 SMNVEV (reference sequence). The CDR3 DNA is TGTGCCAGCAGTTACGGGGGGCGGCGGAATGAGCAGTTCTTC. The encoded protein is CASSYGGRRNEQFF.

The chain is built from TRBV30 and TRBJ2-1; D unresolved. Per germline, CDR1 GTSNPN and CDR2 SVGIG (reference sequence). Trimming removed 2 bases at V and 6 bases at J, with 8 bases between. This CDR3 has 12 amino acids. CDR3 in DNA: TGTGCCTGGAGTCCTCTCACCAATGAGCAGTTCTTC. It specifies CAWSPLTNEQFF.

This clone was counted between two and nine times. CDR3 loop: CASSQVTGKDYGYTF. CDR3 nucleotide sequence: TGCGCCAGCAGCCAAGTTACGGGGAAGGACTATGGCTACACCTTC. The V gene is TRBV4-3, the J gene TRBJ1-2; D remains ambiguous. Germline values: CDR1 LGHNA, CDR2 YSLEER. The CDR3 has 15 amino acids. V shed 1 base and J shed 3 bases, with 12 bases lying between them.

The chain employs TRBV4-1 and TRBJ1-5, with a weak D call TRBD1 (6 bases). Deletions cut 1 base from V and 2 bases from J, with 6 bases between. Germline V lookup: CDR1 MGHRA, CDR2 YSYEKL. The CDR3 covers 14 residues. This CDR3 is CASSQGQGNQPQHF. The CDR3 nucleotides are TGCGCCAGCAGCCAAGGACAGGGCAATCAGCCCCAGCATTTT.

The table lists this clone with a few counts. The chain recombines TRBV28 with TRBJ2-5; the match to TRBD2 covers 11 bases. Germline-derived CDR1 and CDR2 are MDHEN and SYDVKM. The ends lost 5 bases at V and 0 bases at J; junction bases unmatched: 14. The length of the CDR3 is 19 residues. CDR3 DNA sequence: TGTGCCAGCAGTATCCCCGGGCTAGCGGGGGGTCTGTACCAAGAGACCCAGTACTTC. It codes for CASSIPGLAGGLYQETQYF.

V gene TRBV27 combines with J gene TRBJ1-1; no firm D call. Trimming stripped 5 bases from V and 1 base from J, with 11 bases between. The germline V gene encodes CDR1 MNHEY and CDR2 SMNVEV (reference sequence). CDR3 length: 14 amino acids. The CDR3 protein is CASSPQRQNTEAFF. Here the CDR3 DNA reads TGTGCCAGCAGTCCTCAGCGACAGAACACTGAAGCTTTCTTT.

The chain has TRBV13 and TRBJ2-5; 12 nucleotides match TRBD2. The length of the CDR3 is 17 residues. V lost 4 bases to trimming and J lost 1 base; unmatched junction nucleotides: 7. CDR1 is PRHDT and CDR2 is FYEKMQ in the germline V gene (reference sequence). CDR3 coding DNA: TGTGCCAGCAGCTCGCTTACTAGCGGGGGGCCCCAAGAGACCCAGTACTTC. The encoded protein is CASSSLTSGGPQETQYF.

This chain connects TRBV29-1 to TRBJ2-1; 8 bases fit TRBD1. The ends lost 1 base at V and 1 base at J; junction bases unmatched: 6. Germline V lookup: CDR1 SQVTM, CDR2 ANQGSEA. The CDR3 is made up of 16 amino acids. CDR3 residues: CSVEVPDRESYNEQFF. For the CDR3, the DNA is TGCAGCGTTGAAGTCCCGGACAGGGAGTCCTACAATGAGCAGTTCTTC.

This clone was recorded a few times. The gene calls are TRBV27 and TRBJ2-3; D not certain. Germline V gene lookup returns CDR1 MNHEY and CDR2 SMNVEV (reference sequence). There are 15 residues in the CDR3. V dropped 5 bases and J dropped 5 bases, with 17 bases sitting between them. In DNA form, the CDR3 reads TGTGCCAGCAGTCCGAGACACCCTCCAGGAGATACGCAGTATTTT. Encoded protein: CASSPRHPPGDTQYF.

This clone was observed a handful of times. A far larger clone is only one base removed, so a read error is likely. The CDR3 region is CACSESADRFGGGYTF. CDR3 DNA sequence: TGCGCCTGCAGTGAGTCTGCGGACAGGTTCGGAGGTGGCTACACCTTC. The V gene is TRBV10-2, the J gene TRBJ1-2; 7 nucleotides match TRBD1. The CDR3 sequence is 16 residues long. CDR1 and CDR2 (germline): WSHSY, SAAADI.

This chain connects TRBV19 to TRBJ1-2; TRBD1 agrees at 7 bases. The CDR3 loop spans 14 amino acids. CDR1 and CDR2 (germline): LNHDA, SQIVND (reference sequence). Trimming removed 5 bases from V and 1 base from J; junction bases left unmatched: 4. CDR3 loop: CASSLQGSNYGYTF. The CDR3 DNA is TGTGCCAGTAGTCTACAGGGGAGTAACTATGGCTACACCTTC.

The V and J genes are TRBV4-3 and TRBJ1-1, with D unclear. V gave up 1 base and J gave up 3 bases, with 6 bases separating them. CDR3 length equals 13 residues. Germline V gene sequence: CDR1 LGHNA, CDR2 YSLEER. CDR3: CASSQGGYTEAFF. CDR3 in DNA: TGCGCCAGCAGCCAAGGCGGCTACACTGAAGCTTTCTTT.

The V and J genes are TRBV14 and TRBJ1-1, with unresolved D. The germline V gene has CDR1 SGHDN and CDR2 FVKESK. This CDR3 spans 13 amino acids. V was clipped by 1 base and J by 7 bases, with 10 bases between them. CDR3 residues: CASSQGQALEAFF. The CDR3 nucleotides are TGTGCCAGCAGCCAAGGCCAGGCTCTTGAAGCTTTCTTT.

CDR3 amino acids: CASSPGTGTIYEQYF. In DNA form, the CDR3 reads TGCGCCAGCAGCCCGGGGACCGGGACCATCTACGAGCAGTACTTC. The chain employs TRBV4-3 and TRBJ2-7; D may correspond to TRBD1 or TRBD2 (5 bases each). This CDR3 has 15 amino acids. V was trimmed by 4 bases and J by 3 bases, leaving 16 bases between them. Germline-derived CDR1 and CDR2 are LGHNA and YSLEER.

The V call is TRBV30, the J call TRBJ1-2, with TRBD1 as a possible D gene (6 bases). This CDR3 comprises 12 residues. Trimming stripped 5 bases from V and 4 bases from J, with 11 bases between. The germline V gene encodes CDR1 GTSNPN and CDR2 SVGIG (reference sequence). The CDR3 nucleotides are TGTGCCTGGGACCAGGGGTCCTATGGCTACACCTTC. It encodes CAWDQGSYGYTF. Full variable domain (missing parts from reference TRBV30 and TRBJ1-2): SQTIHQWPATLVQPVGSPLSLECTVEGTSNPNLYWYRQAAGRGLQLLFYSVGIGQISSEVPQNLSASRPQDRQFILSSKKLLLSDSGFYLCAWDQGSYGYTFGSGTRLTVV.

This clone was detected a few times. This chain links TRBV19 with TRBJ1-6, with a possible D match to TRBD1 (5 bases). Germline loops: CDR1 LNHDA, CDR2 SQIVND (reference sequence). The CDR3 has 16 residues. V lost 3 bases and J lost 3, with 12 bases in between. CDR3 nucleotides: TGTGCCAGTAGTATCTCCAGGGCGAACTATAATTCACCCCTCCACTTT. This sequence encodes CASSISRANYNSPLHF.

V is TRBV20-1 and J is TRBJ2-1; D uncertain. The CDR3 runs to 8 residues. Germline V gene sequence: CDR1 DFQATT, CDR2 SNEGSKA (reference sequence). V gave up 5 bases and J gave up 13 bases, with 6 bases separating them. The CDR3 is CSAHGQFF. CDR3 sequence (DNA): TGCAGTGCTCACGGACAGTTCTTC.

This clone has just a few counts. The rearrangement joins TRBV5-6 to TRBJ1-1; the D is unclear. Per the germline V gene, CDR1 is SGHDT and CDR2 is YYEEEE. This CDR3 is built from 13 residues. Trimming took off 4 bases at V and 1 base at J, with 8 bases between the two ends. The CDR3, as DNA: TGTGCCAGCAGCCCTAATAGGAACACTGAAGCTTTCTTT. It translates to CASSPNRNTEAFF.

The chain recombines TRBV4-3 with TRBJ2-5, with D possibly being TRBD1 (5 bases). The V gene's germline CDR1 is LGHNA and CDR2 YSLEER. V lost 0 bases, J lost 7 bases, and 18 bases lay in between. CDR3 length: 16 residues. In DNA, the CDR3 is TGCGCCAGCAGCCAAGATCACCGGACAACTTCGGGGACCCAGTACTTC. The encoded protein is CASSQDHRTTSGTQYF.

The chain joins TRBV19 to TRBJ2-5, with 7 nucleotides matching TRBD1. V trimming: 5 bases; J trimming: 3 bases; junction bases outside the gene matches: 3. Germline lookup yields CDR1 LNHDA and CDR2 SQIVND (reference sequence). This CDR3 has 13 residues. CDR3 amino acids: CASSFTGEETQYF. The DNA for the CDR3 is TGTGCCAGTAGTTTCACAGGGGAAGAGACCCAGTACTTC. Filled out from reference TRBV19 and TRBJ2-5, the complete variable domain reads DGGITQSPKYLFRKEGQNVTLSCEQNLNHDAMYWYRQDPGQGLRLIYYSQIVNDFQKGDIAEGYSVSREKKESFPLTVTSAQKNPTAFYLCASSFTGEETQYFGPGTRLLVL.

This clone was observed a handful of times. V is TRBV29-1 and J is TRBJ1-2; a possible D gene is TRBD1 (5 bases). Germline loops: CDR1 SQVTM, CDR2 ANQGSEA. The germline V and J ends were trimmed by 4 bases and 8 bases, with 14 bases remaining between them. This CDR3 has 12 amino acids. The CDR3 nucleotides read TGCAGCGTTGTGACAGCGGGGGGAGGCTACACCTTC. It translates to CSVVTAGGGYTF.

V gene TRBV29-1 combines with J gene TRBJ1-2; no clear D. The CDR3 extends over 11 amino acids. Germline V gene data show CDR1 as SQVTM and CDR2 as ANQGSEA. The V end was cut by 3 bases, the J end by 0 bases, with 2 bases between. DNA of the CDR3: TGCAGCGTTGATGCTAACTATGGCTACACCTTC. Amino acids: CSVDANYGYTF.

The rearrangement joins TRBV7-3 to TRBJ2-2; 7 nucleotides match TRBD1. V gave up 6 bases and J gave up 3 bases; unmatched junction bases: 7. This CDR3 contains 15 residues. Germline CDR1 reads SGHTA; CDR2 reads FQGTGA. CDR3 sequence reads: CASSQQGTYTGELFF. The CDR3 bases are TGTGCCAGCAGTCAACAGGGGACGTACACCGGGGAGCTGTTTTTT.

This clone was found a few times. The chain joins TRBV27 to TRBJ1-5; no clear D gene. Per germline, CDR1 MNHEY and CDR2 SMNVEV (reference sequence). This CDR3 is 13 amino acids long. V lost 3 bases and J 5 bases, leaving 8 bases between the germline ends. The CDR3, as DNA: TGTGCCAGCAGTTTGTTTGAAGATCAGCCCCAGCATTTT. Translating it yields CASSLFEDQPQHF.

The CDR3 reads CASSLGKPRSYNEQFF. The CDR3 DNA reads TGTGCCAGCAGTTTGGGGAAGCCGAGGTCCTACAATGAGCAGTTCTTC. The chain carries TRBV25-1 and TRBJ2-1, with D hard to call. Germline CDR1 is MGHDK and CDR2 is SYGVNS. This CDR3 is built from 16 residues. Between the trimmed V and J ends, which lost 5 bases and 1 base, there was a span of 15 bases.